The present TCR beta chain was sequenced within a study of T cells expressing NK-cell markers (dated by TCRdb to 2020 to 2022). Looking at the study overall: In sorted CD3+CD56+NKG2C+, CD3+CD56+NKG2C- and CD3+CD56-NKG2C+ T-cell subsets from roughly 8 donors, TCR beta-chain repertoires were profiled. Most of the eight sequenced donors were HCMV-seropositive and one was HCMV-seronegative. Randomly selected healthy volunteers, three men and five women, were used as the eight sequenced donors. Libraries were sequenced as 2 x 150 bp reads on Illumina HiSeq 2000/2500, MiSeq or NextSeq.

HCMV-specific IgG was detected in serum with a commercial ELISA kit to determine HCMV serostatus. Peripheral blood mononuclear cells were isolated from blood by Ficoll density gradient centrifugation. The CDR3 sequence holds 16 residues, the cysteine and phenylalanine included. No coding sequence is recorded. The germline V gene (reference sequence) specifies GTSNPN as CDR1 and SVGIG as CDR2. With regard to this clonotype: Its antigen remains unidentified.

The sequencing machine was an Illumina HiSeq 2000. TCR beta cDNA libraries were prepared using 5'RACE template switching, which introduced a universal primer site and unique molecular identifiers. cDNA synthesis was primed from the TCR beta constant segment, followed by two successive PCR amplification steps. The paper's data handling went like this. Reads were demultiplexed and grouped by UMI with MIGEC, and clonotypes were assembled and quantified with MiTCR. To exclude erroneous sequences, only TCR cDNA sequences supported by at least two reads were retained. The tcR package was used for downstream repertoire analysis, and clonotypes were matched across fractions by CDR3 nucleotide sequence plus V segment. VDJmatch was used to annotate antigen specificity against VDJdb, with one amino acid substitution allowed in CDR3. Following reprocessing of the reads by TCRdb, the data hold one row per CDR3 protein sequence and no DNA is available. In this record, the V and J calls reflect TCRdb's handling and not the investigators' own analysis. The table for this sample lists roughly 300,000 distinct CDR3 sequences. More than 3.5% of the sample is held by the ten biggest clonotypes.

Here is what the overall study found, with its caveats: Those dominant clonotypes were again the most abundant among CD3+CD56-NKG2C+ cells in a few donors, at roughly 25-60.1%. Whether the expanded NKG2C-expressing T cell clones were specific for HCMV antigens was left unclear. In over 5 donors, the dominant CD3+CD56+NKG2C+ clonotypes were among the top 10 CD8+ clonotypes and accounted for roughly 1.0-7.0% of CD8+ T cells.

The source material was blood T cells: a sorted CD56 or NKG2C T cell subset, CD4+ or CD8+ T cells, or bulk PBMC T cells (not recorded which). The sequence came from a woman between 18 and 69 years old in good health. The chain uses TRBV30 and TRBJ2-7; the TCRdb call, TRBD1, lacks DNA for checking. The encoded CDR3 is CAWGRGGGLGLYEQYF.